Below are 9 T cell receptor beta chains sequenced from a single sample in a study of cytomegalovirus exposure and HLA in healthy donors. PCR employed 60 Vbeta and 13 Jbeta primers. Only in-frame clones appear in the TCRdb table, and some are missing; sequencing was by immunoSEQ multiplex PCR. The sample consists of over 85,000 clones, around three quarters of them appearing once. The sequencing sample was made of PBMCs. All receptors come from a young man in good health and CMV-seronegative.

This clone was seen only a few times. The genes are TRBV6-5 and TRBJ1-1; possible D gene TRBD1, 5 bases. V was clipped by 2 bases and J by 3 bases, with 7 bases between them. Germline V gene data show CDR1 as MNHEY and CDR2 as SVGAGI. The CDR3 extends over 13 amino acids. The CDR3 protein is CASSYEGDTEAFF. The CDR3 region has the DNA TGTGCCAGCAGTTACGAAGGGGACACTGAAGCTTTCTTT.

The chain recombines TRBV11-2 with TRBJ2-1; 10 bases map to TRBD2. The CDR3 spans 16 residues. Germline V gene lookup returns CDR1 SGHAT and CDR2 FQNNGV. The V and J ends lost 5 bases and 7 bases, in that order; junction bases with no gene match: 11. Here the CDR3 reads CASSKLSGGLGNEQFF. CDR3 nucleotide sequence: TGTGCCAGCAGCAAACTTAGCGGGGGGCTCGGTAATGAGCAGTTCTTC.

The gene calls are TRBV11-2 and TRBJ2-1; TRBD2 matches at 14 bases. From germline, CDR1 is SGHAT and CDR2 FQNNGV. V gave up 2 bases and J gave up 7 bases; unmatched junction bases: 4. There are 16 residues in the CDR3. The CDR3 sequence is CASSLQWTSGGNEQFF. The CDR3 DNA reads as TGTGCCAGCAGCTTACAATGGACTAGCGGGGGGAATGAGCAGTTCTTC.

This clone was found a few times. The chain carries TRBV6-1 and TRBJ2-2, with 7 bases aligning to TRBD1. V gave up 8 bases and J gave up 6 bases; unmatched junction bases: 12. Looked up from germline, CDR1 is MNHNS and CDR2 is SASEGT. The CDR3 runs to 15 residues. The chain's CDR3 is CASVDTITGAGELFF. The CDR3 DNA follows: TGTGCCAGCGTGGATACAATTACAGGGGCCGGGGAGCTGTTTTTT.

The chain couples TRBV6-6 to TRBJ1-5, with D possibly being TRBD1 (6 bases). Germline CDR1 is MNHNY and CDR2 is SVGAGI (reference sequence). CDR3 size: 16 residues. Trimming pared 1 base from V and 0 bases from J, leaving 10 bases between. The CDR3 reads CASSYLQGSSNQPQHF. The CDR3 nucleotides read TGTGCCAGCAGTTACTTGCAGGGGAGTAGCAATCAGCCCCAGCATTTT.

This clone was counted only a few times. The chain has TRBV5-6 and TRBJ1-5; D is possibly TRBD1 (5 bases). The CDR3 is 15 amino acids. In germline, CDR1 is SGHDT, CDR2 YYEEEE. The V and J ends lost 4 bases and 0 bases respectively, with 11 bases between them. The CDR3 region is CASSQRGSSNQPQHF. CDR3 DNA sequence: TGTGCCAGCAGCCAAAGGGGCAGTAGCAATCAGCCCCAGCATTTT.

The chain couples TRBV7-2 to TRBJ1-3; 8 positions match TRBD1. CDR1 and CDR2 (germline): SGHTA, FQGNSA. The CDR3 is 14 residues long. V gave up 5 bases and J gave up 4 bases; unmatched junction bases: 4. Here the CDR3 DNA reads TGTGCCAGCAGCCCCAGGGGGCAGGGAAACACCATATATTTT. Its protein is CASSPRGQGNTIYF.

The gene calls are TRBV29-1 and TRBJ2-6; D possibly corresponds to TRBD1 (7 bases). Trimming pared 6 bases from V and 2 bases from J, leaving 17 bases between. Germline V gene lookup returns CDR1 SQVTM and CDR2 ANQGSEA. The CDR3 consists of 16 residues. CDR3 DNA sequence: TGCAGCGTCCTCGTGGAGGGGGCCACTGGGGCCAACGTCCTGACTTTC. It translates to CSVLVEGATGANVLTF.

The J gene is TRBJ2-6, the V gene TRBV25-1; D might be TRBD1 (6 bases). Per germline, CDR1 MGHDK and CDR2 SYGVNS. The CDR3 is made up of 17 amino acids. With 4 bases removed from V and 0 bases from J, the gap between germline ends came to 13 bases. The CDR3 sequence: CASSGEGRGSGANVLTF. In DNA form, the CDR3 reads TGTGCCAGCAGTGGAGAAGGCAGGGGCTCTGGGGCCAACGTCCTGACTTTC.